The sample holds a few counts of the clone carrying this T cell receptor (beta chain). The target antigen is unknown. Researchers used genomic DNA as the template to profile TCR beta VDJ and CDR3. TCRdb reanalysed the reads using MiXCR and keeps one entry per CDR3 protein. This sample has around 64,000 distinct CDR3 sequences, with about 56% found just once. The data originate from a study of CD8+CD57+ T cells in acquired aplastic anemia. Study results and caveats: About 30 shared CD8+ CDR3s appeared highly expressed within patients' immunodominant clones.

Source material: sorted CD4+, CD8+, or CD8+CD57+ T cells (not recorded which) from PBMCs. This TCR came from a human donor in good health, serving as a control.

The CDR3 region is CSARGRGIIYEQYF. The CDR3 bases are TGCAGTGCTAGAGGGCGAGGGATCATCTACGAGCAGTACTTC. The chain recombines TRBV20-1 with TRBJ2-7; maybe TRBD2 (5 bases). The germline CDR1 and CDR2 sequences are DFQATT and SNEGSKA (reference sequence). The CDR3 sequence is 14 residues long. Trimming removed 1 base from V and 3 bases from J, with 13 bases in between.